This is a list of T cell receptor beta chains from one sample in a study of memory CD8 T cells in hepatitis C reinfection. Assay used: immunoSEQ multiplex PCR; TCRdb lists only in-frame clones, some missing. The sample gives just over 50,000 clones, nearly 90% of which show up once; around 1% is in the top ten. Specimen: naive CD8+ T cells sorted from blood. All receptors derive from a man in his late teens or twenties with hepatitis C virus infection. Each CDR3 is given with its conserved first and last residue. Each record gives: J gene, V gene, clone size, D gene, CDR3 protein, CDR3 DNA. A D gene is named only where the DNA matches it firmly. A row's size may be missing; if present it is once, few, many or a size class.

j_gene: TRBJ2-4
v_gene: TRBV7-9
abundance: NA
d_gene: TRBD1
CDR3aa: CASSPRGGQEAKNIQYF
CDR3nt: TGTGCCAGCAGCCCTAGGGGTGGACAGGAGGCCAAAAACATTCAGTACTTC

j_gene: TRBJ1-1
v_gene: TRBV19
abundance: NA
d_gene: TRBD1
CDR3aa: CASSITYLSGGEYPTEAFF
CDR3nt: TGTGCCAGTAGTATTACCTACCTCTCAGGGGGCGAATACCCGACTGAAGCTTTCTTT

j_gene: TRBJ2-5
v_gene: TRBV5-4
abundance: NA
d_gene: TRBD2
CDR3aa: CASSLGRGGLETQYF
CDR3nt: TGTGCCAGCAGCTTGGGGCGGGGGGGCTTAGAGACCCAGTACTTC

j_gene: TRBJ2-5
v_gene: TRBV7-3
abundance: once
d_gene: NA
CDR3aa: CASSPKGGYQETQYF
CDR3nt: TGTGCCAGCAGCCCTAAGGGGGGGTACCAAGAGACCCAGTACTTC

j_gene: TRBJ1-1
v_gene: TRBV6-5
abundance: few
d_gene: NA
CDR3aa: CASSYSGGNTEAFF
CDR3nt: TGTGCCAGCAGTTACTCAGGGGGGAACACTGAAGCTTTCTTT

j_gene: TRBJ2-2
v_gene: TRBV4-1
abundance: few
d_gene: NA
CDR3aa: CASSPYTGELFF
CDR3nt: TGCGCCAGCAGCCCGTACACCGGGGAGCTGTTTTTT

j_gene: TRBJ1-2
v_gene: TRBV4-3
abundance: NA
d_gene: TRBD1
CDR3aa: CASSQDAGGGYTF
CDR3nt: TGCGCCAGCAGCCAAGACGCAGGGGGCGGCTACACCTTC

j_gene: TRBJ2-1
v_gene: TRBV5-1
abundance: NA
d_gene: TRBD1
CDR3aa: CASSYGQGWFF
CDR3nt: TGCGCCAGCAGCTACGGACAGGGGTGGTTCTTC

j_gene: TRBJ1-1
v_gene: TRBV28
abundance: NA
d_gene: NA
CDR3aa: CASSLRGSGTEAFF
CDR3nt: TGTGCCAGCAGTTTGAGGGGGTCGGGCACTGAAGCTTTCTTT

j_gene: TRBJ2-3
v_gene: TRBV5-1
abundance: NA
d_gene: TRBD2
CDR3aa: CASSGSTSGPMADTQYF
CDR3nt: TGCGCCAGCAGCGGATCGACTAGCGGCCCTATGGCAGATACGCAGTATTTT

j_gene: TRBJ2-2
v_gene: TRBV4-1
abundance: NA
d_gene: TRBD2
CDR3aa: CASSLGTSGFTGELFF
CDR3nt: TGCGCCAGCAGCCTCGGGACTAGCGGGTTCACCGGGGAGCTGTTTTTT

j_gene: TRBJ2-3
v_gene: TRBV29-1
abundance: NA
d_gene: NA
CDR3aa: CSVARGQNLAQYF
CDR3nt: TGCAGCGTTGCCCGCGGGCAGAACCTCGCGCAGTATTTT

j_gene: TRBJ2-1
v_gene: TRBV27
abundance: NA
d_gene: NA
CDR3aa: CASTPSSYPYNEQFF
CDR3nt: TGTGCCAGCACCCCTTCCAGTTACCCCTACAATGAGCAGTTCTTC

j_gene: TRBJ1-6
v_gene: TRBV4-3
abundance: NA
d_gene: NA
CDR3aa: CASSQGGLHNSPLHF
CDR3nt: TGCGCCAGCAGCCAAGGGGGCCTCCATAATTCACCCCTCCACTTT

j_gene: TRBJ1-3
v_gene: TRBV30
abundance: NA
d_gene: NA
CDR3aa: CAWSGFTPSSGNTIYF
CDR3nt: TGTGCCTGGAGTGGATTTACACCCAGCTCTGGAAACACCATATATTTT

j_gene: TRBJ2-5
v_gene: TRBV11-2
abundance: NA
d_gene: NA
CDR3aa: CASSPGRTGSLGQETQYF
CDR3nt: TGTGCCAGCTCCCCGGGGAGGACGGGATCTCTAGGCCAAGAGACCCAGTACTTC

j_gene: TRBJ1-6
v_gene: TRBV9
abundance: NA
d_gene: NA
CDR3aa: CASSVAEVSYNSPLHF
CDR3nt: TGTGCCAGCAGCGTAGCGGAGGTCTCCTATAATTCACCCCTCCACTTT

j_gene: TRBJ2-3
v_gene: TRBV29-1
abundance: NA
d_gene: TRBD1
CDR3aa: CSVLHRGSTDTQYF
CDR3nt: TGCAGCGTTCTGCACAGGGGGTCAACAGATACGCAGTATTTT

j_gene: TRBJ2-1
v_gene: TRBV11-2
abundance: NA
d_gene: NA
CDR3aa: CASSLWSPISYNEQFF
CDR3nt: TGTGCCAGCAGCCTGTGGAGTCCAATCTCCTACAATGAGCAGTTCTTC

j_gene: TRBJ2-2
v_gene: TRBV27
abundance: NA
d_gene: NA
CDR3aa: CASSLQATGELFF
CDR3nt: TGTGCCAGCAGTTTGCAGGCCACCGGGGAGCTGTTTTTT

j_gene: TRBJ2-1
v_gene: TRBV29-1
abundance: NA
d_gene: NA
CDR3aa: CSVERGVGDTSYNEQFF
CDR3nt: TGCAGCGTTGAAAGGGGAGTTGGGGACACCTCCTACAATGAGCAGTTCTTC

j_gene: TRBJ2-1
v_gene: TRBV11-2
abundance: NA
d_gene: NA
CDR3aa: CASSPVGGREQFF
CDR3nt: TGTGCCAGCAGCCCCGTGGGGGGGCGTGAGCAGTTCTTC

j_gene: TRBJ2-2
v_gene: TRBV4-1
abundance: NA
d_gene: TRBD1
CDR3aa: CASSSQGAGTGELFF
CDR3nt: TGCGCCAGCAGCTCCCAGGGGGCTGGAACCGGGGAGCTGTTTTTT

j_gene: TRBJ1-1
v_gene: TRBV29-1
abundance: NA
d_gene: TRBD1
CDR3aa: CSGTGFRAEAFF
CDR3nt: TGCAGCGGGACAGGGTTTAGGGCTGAAGCTTTCTTT

j_gene: TRBJ2-7
v_gene: TRBV25-1
abundance: NA
d_gene: TRBD1
CDR3aa: CASSPGTAYEQYF
CDR3nt: TGTGCCAGCAGTCCCGGGACAGCCTACGAGCAGTACTTC

j_gene: TRBJ2-3
v_gene: TRBV6-6
abundance: NA
d_gene: NA
CDR3aa: CASVHTDTQYF
CDR3nt: TGTGCCAGCGTCCACACAGATACGCAGTATTTT

j_gene: TRBJ2-5
v_gene: TRBV5-4
abundance: NA
d_gene: NA
CDR3aa: CASSLGLEGETQYF
CDR3nt: TGTGCCAGCAGCTTGGGCCTAGAGGGAGAGACCCAGTACTTC

j_gene: TRBJ2-5
v_gene: TRBV5-4
abundance: NA
d_gene: NA
CDR3aa: CASSLRGAGETQYF
CDR3nt: TGTGCCAGCAGCCTTCGGGGGGCGGGGGAGACCCAGTACTTC

j_gene: TRBJ1-5
v_gene: TRBV25-1
abundance: NA
d_gene: NA
CDR3aa: CASNAGGMEPQHF
CDR3nt: TGTGCCAGCAATGCGGGGGGAATGGAGCCCCAGCATTTT

j_gene: TRBJ2-1
v_gene: TRBV5-6
abundance: NA
d_gene: NA
CDR3aa: CASSLVQASYNEQFF
CDR3nt: TGTGCCAGCAGCTTGGTCCAAGCCTCCTACAATGAGCAGTTCTTC

j_gene: TRBJ2-1
v_gene: TRBV6-5
abundance: NA
d_gene: NA
CDR3aa: CASSKRENEQFF
CDR3nt: TGTGCCAGCAGCAAGAGGGAGAATGAGCAGTTCTTC

j_gene: TRBJ2-2
v_gene: TRBV6-5
abundance: few
d_gene: NA
CDR3aa: CATFTYRNTGELFF
CDR3nt: TGTGCCACCTTTACGTACAGGAACACCGGGGAGCTGTTTTTT

j_gene: TRBJ2-1
v_gene: TRBV19
abundance: NA
d_gene: NA
CDR3aa: CASSTLGASGLYNEQFF
CDR3nt: TGTGCCAGTAGTACTTTGGGGGCTAGCGGACTCTACAATGAGCAGTTCTTC

j_gene: TRBJ1-5
v_gene: TRBV5-1
abundance: NA
d_gene: TRBD1
CDR3aa: CASSLVGGLNQPQHF
CDR3nt: TGCGCCAGCAGCTTGGTAGGGGGCCTGAATCAGCCCCAGCATTTT

j_gene: TRBJ1-1
v_gene: TRBV7-6
abundance: NA
d_gene: TRBD1
CDR3aa: CASSLITGEAFF
CDR3nt: TGTGCCAGCAGCCTCATCACAGGGGAGGCTTTCTTT

j_gene: TRBJ2-1
v_gene: TRBV10-3
abundance: once
d_gene: TRBD1
CDR3aa: CAISESGQSGHEQFF
CDR3nt: TGTGCCATCAGTGAGTCGGGACAGTCCGGCCATGAGCAGTTCTTC

j_gene: TRBJ1-1
v_gene: TRBV12-1
abundance: NA
d_gene: NA
CDR3aa: CASKRGGSTEAFF
CDR3nt: TGTGCCAGCAAGAGGGGCGGGAGCACTGAAGCTTTCTTT

j_gene: TRBJ2-3
v_gene: TRBV7-2
abundance: NA
d_gene: NA
CDR3aa: CASTPGHASTDTQYF
CDR3nt: TGTGCCAGCACACCGGGACATGCTAGCACAGATACGCAGTATTTT

j_gene: TRBJ2-3
v_gene: TRBV7-2
abundance: NA
d_gene: NA
CDR3aa: CASSSGLDTQYF
CDR3nt: TGTGCCAGCAGCTCAGGGTTAGATACGCAGTATTTT

j_gene: TRBJ2-3
v_gene: TRBV27
abundance: once
d_gene: NA
CDR3aa: CASREDSNPSSTDTQYF
CDR3nt: TGTGCCAGCAGGGAGGACAGCAATCCTTCAAGCACAGATACGCAGTATTTT

j_gene: TRBJ2-2
v_gene: TRBV7-8
abundance: NA
d_gene: TRBD1
CDR3aa: CASTLDRVDTGELFF
CDR3nt: TGTGCCAGCACTTTAGACAGGGTTGACACCGGGGAGCTGTTTTTT

j_gene: TRBJ2-1
v_gene: TRBV5-5
abundance: NA
d_gene: NA
CDR3aa: CAGSLLDLRDEQFF
CDR3nt: TGTGCCGGCAGTCTACTAGATCTTAGGGATGAGCAGTTCTTC

j_gene: TRBJ2-1
v_gene: TRBV7-8
abundance: once
d_gene: NA
CDR3aa: CASSLELENNEQFF
CDR3nt: TGTGCCAGCAGCTTAGAACTCGAAAACAATGAGCAGTTCTTC

j_gene: TRBJ2-7
v_gene: TRBV2
abundance: NA
d_gene: NA
CDR3aa: CASSVADSYEQYF
CDR3nt: TGTGCCAGCAGTGTGGCAGACTCCTACGAGCAGTACTTC

j_gene: TRBJ1-4
v_gene: TRBV29-1
abundance: NA
d_gene: TRBD1
CDR3aa: CSIGGTGSTTNEKLFF
CDR3nt: TGCAGTATCGGGGGGACAGGATCAACAACTAATGAAAAACTGTTTTTT

j_gene: TRBJ1-5
v_gene: TRBV19
abundance: NA
d_gene: NA
CDR3aa: CAAGGETYSNQPQHF
CDR3nt: TGTGCCGCTGGGGGGGAGACTTATAGCAATCAGCCCCAGCATTTT

j_gene: TRBJ2-2
v_gene: TRBV12-5
abundance: once
d_gene: NA
CDR3aa: CASALGAGELFF
CDR3nt: TGTGCTAGCGCCTTGGGCGCCGGGGAGCTGTTTTTT

j_gene: TRBJ1-6
v_gene: TRBV6-5
abundance: NA
d_gene: NA
CDR3aa: CASSTRDSSASPLHF
CDR3nt: TGTGCCAGCAGTACCCGGGACTCCTCTGCTTCACCCCTCCACTTT

j_gene: TRBJ2-3
v_gene: TRBV10-1
abundance: NA
d_gene: NA
CDR3aa: CASSGLSADTQYF
CDR3nt: TGCGCCAGCAGTGGGCTCTCCGCAGATACGCAGTATTTT

j_gene: TRBJ1-4
v_gene: TRBV7-9
abundance: NA
d_gene: NA
CDR3aa: CASSPVGQLNEKLFF
CDR3nt: TGTGCCAGCAGCCCGGTAGGACAGCTTAATGAAAAACTGTTTTTT